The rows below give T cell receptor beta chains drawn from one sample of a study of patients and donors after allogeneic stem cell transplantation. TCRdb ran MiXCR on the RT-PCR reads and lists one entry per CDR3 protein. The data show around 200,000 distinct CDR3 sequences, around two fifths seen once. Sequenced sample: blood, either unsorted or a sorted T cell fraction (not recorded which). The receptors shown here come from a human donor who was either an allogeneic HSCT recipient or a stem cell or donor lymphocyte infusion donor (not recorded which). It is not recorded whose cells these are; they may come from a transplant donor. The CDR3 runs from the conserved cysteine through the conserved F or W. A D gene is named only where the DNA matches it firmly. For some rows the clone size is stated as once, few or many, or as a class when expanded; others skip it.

CSVESGQGATEAFF	TGCAGCGTTGAGTCGGGACAGGGGGCCACTGAAGCTTTCTTT	TRBJ1-1	few	TRBD1	TRBV29-1
CASSLGTTAVGTEAFF	TGTGCCAGCAGCTTAGGAACGACCGCGGTTGGCACTGAAGCTTTCTTT	TRBJ1-1	.	.	TRBV7-8
CASSQGSYTEAFF	TGTGCCAGCAGCCAGGGGTCGTACACTGAAGCTTTCTTT	TRBJ1-1	few	.	TRBV6-1
CASSERRAYEQYF	TGTGCCAGCAGTGAAAGGCGGGCCTACGAGCAGTACTTC	TRBJ2-7	.	.	TRBV6-1
CSAIRNTEAFF	TGCAGTGCCATCAGGAACACTGAAGCTTTCTTT	TRBJ1-1	few	.	TRBV20-1
CSARDDRVVRNTIYF	TGCAGTGCTAGAGATGACAGGGTGGTTCGCAACACCATATATTTT	TRBJ1-3	few	TRBD1	TRBV20-1
CSVWLWGQINLDTQYF	TGCAGCGTTTGGTTATGGGGGCAGATCAACTTGGATACGCAGTATTTT	TRBJ2-3	.	.	TRBV29-1
CASSLVGRRVPYNEQFF	TGTGCCAGCAGCTTAGTAGGCCGCAGGGTCCCCTACAATGAGCAGTTCTTC	TRBJ2-1	.	.	TRBV7-2
CASSPSRGGTDTQYF	TGTGCCAGCAGCCCCTCTAGGGGGGGTACAGATACGCAGTATTTT	TRBJ2-3	.	.	TRBV6-6
CSAIDRANEQFF	TGCAGTGCTATTGACAGGGCGAATGAGCAGTTCTTC	TRBJ2-1	.	TRBD1	TRBV20-1
CASRKSRDAFRNTEAFF	TGTGCCAGCAGAAAGAGCCGGGACGCCTTTCGGAACACTGAAGCTTTCTTT	TRBJ1-1	.	.	TRBV27